This T cell receptor beta chain was found in a study of a mutant IDH1 vaccine in newly diagnosed glioma. Study-wide background: Onset of vaccination occurred 4-6 weeks following radiotherapy alone, or with temozolomide cycles.

Worth noting for this clone: No antigen is known for it.

Indicated time point: week 47, end of study. Each vaccine dose was 300 ug of mutant IDH1 20-mer peptide, with topical imiquimod. Germline V gene lookup returns CDR1 SGDLS and CDR2 YYNGEE. Trimming stripped 0 bases from V and 0 bases from J, with 10 bases between. This CDR3 comprises 15 residues. Clones were sequenced by immunoSEQ multiplex PCR, and TCRdb holds only the in-frame ones, with some missing. The table has tens of thousands of clones, 65% seen once. This sequence was found in a man in his forties or fifties with glioma. Some clones in this sample may be carry-over from other donors' samples. The input for sequencing was peripheral blood mononuclear cells (PBMCs), taken from a glioma patient whose treatment included an IDH1 peptide vaccine. This rearrangement joins TRBV9 to TRBJ2-7, with D perhaps matching TRBD2 (6 bases). This chain's CDR3 is CASSVGGVFSYEQYF. CDR3 nucleotide sequence: TGTGCCAGCAGCGTAGGGGGGGTCTTCTCCTACGAGCAGTACTTC.